This T cell receptor (beta chain) originates from a study of response to subunit inactivated influenza vaccine (dated 2018 in TCRdb). As for the study more broadly: Deep quantitative T cell receptor repertoire profiling was used in the study to track responses to a trivalent subunit inactivated influenza vaccine.

The CDR3 contains 16 residues, cysteine and phenylalanine counted. Only the CDR3 part of the read is kept: 48 bases, read in frame from the first base. The junction shows trimming of 0 bases on V and 8 bases on J, and the gene matches do not reach 5 bases of it. For CDR1 and CDR2, the germline V gene lists MNHEY and SVGEGT. This clonotype was recorded many times. Its antigen target is currently unknown. Qualities for individual bases were not recorded, and no much larger clone is one base off. Study-wide findings and limitations: It was suggested by the authors that each seasonal influenza vaccination may recruit only a limited number of new T cells.

The library was produced with RT-PCR. The sequencing machine was an Illumina HiSeq 2500. The raw public data were reprocessed by TCRdb itself: fastp quality trimming at Q25, MiXCR clonotype calling, in-frame beta chains only. When rows share a CDR3 protein, they turn into one entry using the most common DNA and genes. Present in this sample are some 480,000 distinct CDR3 sequences, about 10% of which were seen just once. Of the sample, about an eighth falls within the top ten clones. The time point label for this specimen denotes: 45 days after influenza vaccine administration. The V and J genes are TRBV6-2 or TRBV6-3 and TRBJ2-1, with 12 junctional bases fitting TRBD2. The origin of this receptor is a man aged 45-60 years who received an inactivated influenza vaccine. Donor details come from another sample of the same person, matched by shared clones. Material: PBMCs from blood, obtained roughly 45 days after vaccination. The DNA sequence is given as TGTGCCAGCAGTTACTCGATGACTAGCGGGAGCTATGAGCAGTTCTTC. Its amino acids are CASSYSMTSGSYEQFF.